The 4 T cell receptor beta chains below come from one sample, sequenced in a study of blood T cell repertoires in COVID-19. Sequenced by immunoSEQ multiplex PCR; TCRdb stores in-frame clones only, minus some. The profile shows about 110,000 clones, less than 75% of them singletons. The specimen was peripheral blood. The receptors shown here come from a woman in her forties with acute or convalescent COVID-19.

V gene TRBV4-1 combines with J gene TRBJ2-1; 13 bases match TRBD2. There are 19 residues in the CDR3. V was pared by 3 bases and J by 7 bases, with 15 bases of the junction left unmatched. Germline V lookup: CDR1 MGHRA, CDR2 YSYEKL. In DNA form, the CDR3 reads TGCGCCAGCAGCCAGATCCCGGTCGGACTAGCGGGGGAGTGGAATGAGCAGTTCTTC. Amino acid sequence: CASSQIPVGLAGEWNEQFF.

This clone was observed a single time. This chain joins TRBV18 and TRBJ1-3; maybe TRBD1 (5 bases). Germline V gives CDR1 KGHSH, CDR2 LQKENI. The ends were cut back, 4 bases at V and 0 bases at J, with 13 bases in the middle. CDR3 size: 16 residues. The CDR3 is CASSRGHDRSGNTIYF. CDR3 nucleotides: TGTGCCAGCTCACGGGGCCATGACCGCTCTGGAAACACCATATATTTT.

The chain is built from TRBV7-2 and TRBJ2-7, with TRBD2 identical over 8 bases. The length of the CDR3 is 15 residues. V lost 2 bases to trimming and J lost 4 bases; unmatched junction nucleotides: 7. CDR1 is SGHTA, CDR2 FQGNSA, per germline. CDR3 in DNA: TGTGCCAGCAGCTTAACAAGCGGGGGCAATTACGAGCAGTACTTC. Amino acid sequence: CASSLTSGGNYEQYF. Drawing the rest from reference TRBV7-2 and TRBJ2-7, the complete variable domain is GAGVSQSPSNKVTEKGKDVELRCDPISGHTALYWYRQSLGQGLEFLIYFQGNSAPDKSGLPSDRFSAERTGGSVSTLTIQRTQQEDSAVYLCASSLTSGGNYEQYFGPGTRLTVT.

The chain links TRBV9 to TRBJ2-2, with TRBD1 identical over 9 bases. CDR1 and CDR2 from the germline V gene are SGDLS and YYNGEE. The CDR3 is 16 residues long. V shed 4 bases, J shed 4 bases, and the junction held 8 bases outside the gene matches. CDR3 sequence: CASSPTGQGFTGELFF. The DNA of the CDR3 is TGTGCCAGCAGCCCGACGGGACAGGGTTTCACCGGGGAGCTGTTTTTT.